This T cell receptor (beta chain) stems from a study of T cells in Graves' hyperthyroidism and ophthalmopathy. It was uncontrolled infection, other autoimmune disease, pregnancy or lactation that excluded patients. The study's findings and limits: Median prediction lead before ophthalmopathy onset was around 7 months with the model.

The CDR3 is 13 residues long. Per the germline V gene, CDR1 is SGHVS and CDR2 is FQNEAQ. Deletions cut 5 bases from V and 9 bases from J, with 16 bases between. On this clonotype: Its antigen is currently unknown.

Amplification of TCR beta CDR3 regions used RNA as the template. The HTBI primer set drove a first-round RT-PCR of the TCR CDR3. TCRdb itself ran the multiplex PCR reads through MiXCR, one entry per CDR3 protein. The sample has about 640,000 distinct CDR3 sequences, less than 45% seen once. The V and J genes are TRBV7-8 and TRBJ2-5; D may be TRBD2 (6 bases). The sequencing input was peripheral blood or thyroid tissue (not recorded which). This clonotype was obtained from an adult man with Graves' disease, either hyperthyroidism or ophthalmopathy (not recorded which). For the CDR3, the DNA is TGTGCCAGCAGCCCGACGGGGGATGGACCCCAGTACTTC. Its translation is CASSPTGDGPQYF.